The TCR beta chain under discussion was sequenced for a study of response to subunit inactivated influenza vaccine. Overall study findings and caveats: Few new T cells, the authors suggested, are recruited by each seasonal influenza vaccination.

Deletions cut 0 bases from V and 7 bases from J, with 11 bases between. The CDR3 sequence is 14 residues long. Germline V CDR1 and CDR2: SGHDN, FVKESK. With respect to this clonotype: What it binds is unknown.

TCRdb itself ran the RT-PCR reads through MiXCR, one entry per CDR3 protein. The table shows fewer than 650,000 distinct CDR3 sequences, with under 15% occurring only once. The chain combines TRBV14 with TRBJ2-3; no reliable D call. The sequencing used PBMCs from blood, collected about 40 days after vaccination. This TCR was sampled from a man aged 50-60 years who received an inactivated influenza vaccine. The CDR3: CASSQEAAMNTQYF. CDR3 bases: TGTGCCAGCAGCCAAGAGGCAGCAATGAATACGCAGTATTTT.